One sample yielded the 16 T cell receptor beta chains listed below, sequenced in a study of T cells in Graves' hyperthyroidism and ophthalmopathy (dated by TCRdb to between 2018 and 2020). Receptors were amplified or captured by multiplex PCR. Sequenced using an Illumina HiSeq 2000. TCR beta CDR3 regions were amplified from RNA transcripts. For the first round of RT-PCR on the TCR CDR3, the HTBI primer set was used together with the Qiagen OneStep RT-PCR kit. TCRdb reran the public reads through fastp at Q25 and MiXCR, keeping productive beta chains. Each entry merges the rows of one CDR3 protein and shows their most common DNA and genes. This sample comprises under 450,000 distinct CDR3 sequences, 15% to 20% of them detected only once. Together, the top ten hold around 35% of the sample. Sequencing was carried out using blood. Receptors were obtained from a woman younger than 45 with Graves' hyperthyroidism that later progressed to Graves' ophthalmopathy.

This clonotype was detected many times. CDR3 in amino acids: CASSLIGSYQETQYF. CDR3 DNA: TGCGCCAGCAGCTTGATCGGCTCTTACCAAGAGACCCAGTACTTC. V gene TRBV5-1 combines with J gene TRBJ2-5; no firm D call. Germline V gene lookup returns CDR1 SGHRS and CDR2 YFSETQ. Trimming removed 1 base from V and 0 bases from J, with 10 bases in between. This CDR3 contains 15 residues.

CDR3 bases: TGTGCCTGGAGTGTGGCACAGGACTACGAGCAGTACTTC. The encoded protein is CAWSVAQDYEQYF. J is TRBJ2-7 and V is TRBV30; D might be TRBD1 (5 bases). The V gene's germline CDR1 is GTSNPN and CDR2 SVGIG (reference sequence). The CDR3 runs to 13 residues. The V end was cut by 0 bases, the J end by 3 bases, with 9 bases between.

Only a few counts were recorded for this clonotype. A much larger clonotype is one base distant, so this may be a read error. This chain uses TRBV30 with TRBJ1-1, with D possibly matching TRBD1 (6 bases). This CDR3 is built from 12 residues. V gave up 3 bases and J gave up 11 bases, with 16 bases separating them. Germline V CDR1 and CDR2: GTSNPN, SVGIG (reference sequence). In DNA, the CDR3 is TGTGCCTGGAGGAGAAGACAGGATTCGGCTTTCTTT. Translation gives CAWRRRQDSAFF.

This clonotype showed up many times. The rearrangement uses TRBV27 and TRBJ2-4, with D uncertain. Trimming took off 5 bases at V and 3 bases at J, with 11 bases between the two ends. The CDR3 consists of 14 residues. Looked up from germline, CDR1 is MNHEY and CDR2 is SMNVEV (reference sequence). CDR3 coding DNA: TGTGCCAGCAGTCCATTTTCGGACAAAAACATTCAGTACTTC. Its protein is CASSPFSDKNIQYF.

This clonotype has a handful of counts. The chain uses TRBV29-1 and TRBJ2-1; 12 bases are shared with TRBD2. Germline V lookup: CDR1 SQVTM, CDR2 ANQGSEA. The CDR3 runs to 17 residues. V lost 1 base, J lost 1 base, and 5 bases stayed unmatched. CDR3 nucleotides: TGCAGCGTTGAAGGACTAGCGGGAGAGCGTTCCTACAATGAGCAGTTCTTC. Encoded protein: CSVEGLAGERSYNEQFF.

Only a few counts were recorded for this clonotype. The V and J genes are TRBV27 and TRBJ1-3; D is unresolved. The CDR3 covers 16 residues. Germline assignment: CDR1 MNHEY and CDR2 SMNVEV (reference sequence). Trimming cost V 0 bases and J 1 base, with 10 bases left between them. The CDR3 reads CASSLSARFSGNTIYF. CDR3 nucleotide sequence: TGTGCCAGCAGTTTATCGGCCCGGTTTTCTGGAAACACCATATATTTT.

This clonotype has ten or more counts. V and J are TRBV7-4 and TRBJ1-5; no reliable D call. This CDR3 is built from 18 residues. Looked up from germline, CDR1 is SGHVT and CDR2 is SQSDAQ. Trimming removed 0 bases from V and 2 bases from J, with 17 bases in between. CDR3 region: CASSLARLWWWGNQPQHF. The CDR3 coding sequence is TGTGCCAGCAGCTTAGCAAGACTATGGTGGTGGGGCAATCAGCCCCAGCATTTT.

This clonotype occurred a few times. This chain uses TRBV15 with TRBJ2-1; D possibly uses TRBD1 or TRBD2 (6 bases each). Germline V gene sequence: CDR1 LNHNV, CDR2 YYDKDF (reference sequence). The CDR3 contains 18 residues. V was shortened by 0 bases and J by 0 bases, with 15 bases between the two germline ends. CDR3 sequence (DNA): TGTGCCACCAGCAGAGAAGGGGGGCGGCAGACCTCCTACAATGAGCAGTTCTTC. Protein product: CATSREGGRQTSYNEQFF.

This clonotype was found a few times. Mismatch with germline at one junction end may stem from a read error. The genes are TRBV4-1 and TRBJ1-1, with D possibly TRBD1 on 5 matching bases. This CDR3 spans 15 amino acids. Germline V gives CDR1 MGHRA, CDR2 YSYEKL. Here the CDR3 reads CASSSSTRLGPEAFF. The CDR3 bases are TGTGCCAGCAGCTCTTCGACCCGTTTGGGGCCTGAAGCTTTCTTT.

This clonotype was counted a few times. This rearrangement joins TRBV28 to TRBJ1-1; unclear D gene. Germline values: CDR1 MDHEN, CDR2 SYDVKM. The CDR3 spans 13 residues. V shed 2 bases and J shed 4 bases, with 8 bases lying between them. CDR3: CASSLTSGTEAFF. The CDR3 nucleotides read TGTGCCAGCAGTTTAACCAGCGGCACTGAAGCTTTCTTT.

A few counts support this clonotype. This chain connects TRBV18 to TRBJ1-2, with D unresolved. Germline values: CDR1 KGHSH, CDR2 LQKENI. CDR3 size: 16 residues. The germline V and J ends were trimmed by 2 bases and 0 bases, with 13 bases remaining between them. The chain's CDR3 is CASSPTAYSPNYGYTF. CDR3 sequence (DNA): TGTGCCAGCTCACCAACGGCCTACAGCCCTAACTATGGCTACACCTTC.

This clonotype has a count of ten or more. The chain is built from TRBV28 and TRBJ1-5; no firm D call. The V and J ends lost 3 bases and 4 bases respectively, with 13 bases between them. This CDR3 has 15 amino acids. Germline V gene lookup returns CDR1 MDHEN and CDR2 SYDVKM. CDR3 coding DNA: TGTGCCAGCAGTTTTGGAAGCAGAGGGAATCAGCCCCAGCATTTT. It specifies CASSFGSRGNQPQHF.

This clonotype was counted ten times or more. CDR3 sequence reads: CATSRDIRGAANEQFF. As DNA, the CDR3 is TGTGCCACCAGCAGAGATATAAGGGGGGCCGCAAATGAGCAGTTCTTC. The chain links TRBV15 to TRBJ2-1; D tentatively reads TRBD1 or TRBD2 (6 bases each). This CDR3 has 16 amino acids. In germline, CDR1 is LNHNV, CDR2 YYDKDF (reference sequence). Trimming stripped 0 bases from V and 7 bases from J, with 16 bases between. Full variable domain (rest looked up from reference TRBV15 and TRBJ2-1): DAMVIQNPRYQVTQFGKPVTLSCSQTLNHNVMYWYQQKSSQAPKLLFHYYDKDFNNEADTPDNFQSRRPNTSFCFLDIRSPGLGDTAMYLCATSRDIRGAANEQFFGPGTRLTVL.

This clonotype was detected a few times. The rearrangement uses TRBV4-2 and TRBJ2-7; 9 bases fit TRBD1. The germline V gene encodes CDR1 LGHNA and CDR2 YNFKEQ. V lost 0 bases, J lost 4 bases, and 7 bases stayed unmatched. CDR3 length equals 16 residues. CDR3 in amino acids: CASSQDMTGGSYEQYF. The CDR3 bases are TGTGCCAGCAGCCAAGATATGACAGGGGGTTCGTACGAGCAGTACTTC.

This clonotype was recorded many times. This chain links TRBV27 with TRBJ2-3, with 11 positions matching TRBD2. This CDR3 spans 16 amino acids. The ends lost 5 bases at V and 2 bases at J; junction bases unmatched: 6. Germline V gene data show CDR1 as MNHEY and CDR2 as SMNVEV (reference sequence). The CDR3 is CASSAWGLADTDTQYF. CDR3 in DNA: TGTGCCAGCAGTGCATGGGGACTAGCGGACACAGATACGCAGTATTTT.

This clonotype was counted at least ten times. The chain is built from TRBV6-5 and TRBJ2-2; 13 bases fit TRBD2. The junction had 6 bases not matched to a gene; V was cut back by 0 bases and J by 5 bases. The CDR3 spans 18 residues. Per the germline V gene, CDR1 is MNHEY and CDR2 is SVGAGI. The CDR3 spells CASSYSPWTSGSTGELFF. In nucleotides, the CDR3 is TGTGCCAGCAGTTACTCCCCCTGGACTAGCGGGAGTACCGGGGAGCTGTTTTTT.